The clone carrying this TCR beta chain was seen a handful of times. The germline V gene encodes CDR1 SGHDT and CDR2 YYEEEE. Trimming took off 3 bases at V and 5 bases at J, with 18 bases between the two ends. The CDR3 is 15 amino acids. TCRdb passed the RT-PCR reads through MiXCR, listing each CDR3 protein once. This table holds fewer than 800,000 distinct CDR3 sequences, approximately 15% found once. The rearrangement links TRBV5-6 to TRBJ2-7, with D maybe TRBD2 (6 bases). Sequencing was carried out using memory CD4+ T cells from blood. This clonotype was sampled from a female donor in good health, serving as a healthy control. CDR3 sequence: CASSSGAAGGNEQYF. CDR3 coding DNA: TGTGCCAGCAGCTCCGGGGCCGCCGGAGGGAACGAGCAGTACTTC.